This paragraph reports one T cell receptor (beta chain). The antigen is unknown. Clones were read by immunoSEQ multiplex PCR, and TCRdb kept only the in-frame ones, dropping some. The table shows about 1 million clones, with roughly 80% occurring only once. This CDR3 contains 14 residues. The germline V gene encodes CDR1 SGHRS and CDR2 YFSETQ. After removal of 0 bases from V and 4 bases from J, the junction contained 2 bases not matched to a gene. This specimen belongs to a study of shared clonotypes between healthy human individuals. About the research overall: Each donor had three CD4 naive, three CD4 memory, two CD8 naive and one CD8 memory plate. Broader study findings: Relative to their counterparts shared across all four donors, non-shared clonotypes exhibited diminished generation probabilities.

In the CD4+ fraction, cells were divided into CD45RA+ naive and CD45RA-negative memory subsets. Material: memory CD4+ T cells sorted from blood. Noted subset: CD45RA-negative fraction. The receptor was derived from a man younger than 35 in good health. The chain has TRBV5-1 and TRBJ1-1; 8 bases align to TRBD1. For the CDR3, the DNA is TGCGCCAGCAGCTTGGTTCAGGGGGCCACTGAAGCTTTCTTT. The encoded protein is CASSLVQGATEAFF.